This TCR beta chain is from a study of cytomegalovirus exposure and HLA in healthy donors. Primers for the PCR totalled 60 Vbeta and 13 Jbeta. Sequenced by immunoSEQ multiplex PCR; TCRdb stores in-frame clones only, minus some. The table shows 200,000 or so clones, with about 80% occurring only once. Germline lookup yields CDR1 MNHNY and CDR2 SVGAGI (reference sequence). V lost 7 bases and J lost 4; bases outside the gene matches: 8. The CDR3 totals 15 residues. The J gene is TRBJ2-2, the V gene TRBV6-6, with TRBD1 matching 8 bases. Material for sequencing was PBMCs. This TCR derives from a woman aged 45-65 years in good health and CMV-seropositive. The CDR3 protein is CASIKTTGGTGELFF. Written as DNA, the CDR3 is TGTGCCAGCATCAAGACCACAGGGGGCACCGGGGAGCTGTTTTTT.